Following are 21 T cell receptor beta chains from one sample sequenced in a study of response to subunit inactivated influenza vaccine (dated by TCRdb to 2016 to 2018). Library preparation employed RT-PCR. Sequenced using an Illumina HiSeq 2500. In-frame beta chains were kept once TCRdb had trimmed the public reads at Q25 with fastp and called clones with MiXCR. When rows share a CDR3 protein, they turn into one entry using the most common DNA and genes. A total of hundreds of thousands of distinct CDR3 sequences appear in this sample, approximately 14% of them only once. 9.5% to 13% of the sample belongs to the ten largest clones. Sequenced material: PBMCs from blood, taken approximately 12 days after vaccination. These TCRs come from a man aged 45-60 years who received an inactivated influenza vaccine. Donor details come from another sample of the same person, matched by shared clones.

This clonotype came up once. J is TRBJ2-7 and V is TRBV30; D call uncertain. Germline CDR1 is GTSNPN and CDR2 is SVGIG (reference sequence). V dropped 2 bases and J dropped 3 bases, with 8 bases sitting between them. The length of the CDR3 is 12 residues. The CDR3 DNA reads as TGTGCCTGGAGTACCTCAGGCTACGAGCAGTACTTC. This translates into CAWSTSGYEQYF.

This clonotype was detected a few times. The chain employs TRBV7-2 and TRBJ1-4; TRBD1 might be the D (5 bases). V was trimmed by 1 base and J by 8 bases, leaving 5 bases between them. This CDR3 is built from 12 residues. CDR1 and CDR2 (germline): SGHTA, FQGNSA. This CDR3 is CASSLDREKLFF. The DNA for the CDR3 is TGTGCCAGCAGCTTAGACAGGGAAAAACTGTTTTTT. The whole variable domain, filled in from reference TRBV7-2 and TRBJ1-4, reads GAGVSQSPSNKVTEKGKDVELRCDPISGHTALYWYRQSLGQGLEFLIYFQGNSAPDKSGLPSDRFSAERTGGSVSTLTIQRTQQEDSAVYLCASSLDREKLFFGSGTQLSVL.

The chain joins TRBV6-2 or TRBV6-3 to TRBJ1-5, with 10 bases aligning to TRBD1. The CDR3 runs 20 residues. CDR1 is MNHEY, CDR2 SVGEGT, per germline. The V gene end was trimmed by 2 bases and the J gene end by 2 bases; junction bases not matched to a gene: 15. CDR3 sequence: CASSYPHGDRGPRGNQPQHF. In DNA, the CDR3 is TGTGCCAGCAGTTACCCTCACGGGGACAGGGGACCCCGCGGCAATCAGCCCCAGCATTTT.

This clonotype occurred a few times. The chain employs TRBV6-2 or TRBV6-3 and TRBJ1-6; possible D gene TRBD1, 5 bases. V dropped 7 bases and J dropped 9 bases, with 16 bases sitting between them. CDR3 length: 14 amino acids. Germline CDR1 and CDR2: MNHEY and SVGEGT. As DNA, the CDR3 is TGTGCCAGCACCGGGGGGGTACCAGTTTCACCCCTCCACTTT. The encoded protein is CASTGGVPVSPLHF.

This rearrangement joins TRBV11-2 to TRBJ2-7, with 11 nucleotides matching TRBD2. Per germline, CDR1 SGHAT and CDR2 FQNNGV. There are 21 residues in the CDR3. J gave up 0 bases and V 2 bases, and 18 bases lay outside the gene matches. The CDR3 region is CASSLWPRTSGRDFLSYEQYF. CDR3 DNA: TGTGCCAGCAGCTTATGGCCTCGGACTAGCGGGCGGGATTTCCTCTCCTACGAGCAGTACTTC.

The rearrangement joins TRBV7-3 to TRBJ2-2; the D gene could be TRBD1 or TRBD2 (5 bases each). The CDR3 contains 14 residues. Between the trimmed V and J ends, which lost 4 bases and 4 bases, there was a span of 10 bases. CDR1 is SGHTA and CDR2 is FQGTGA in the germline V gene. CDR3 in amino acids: CASSSGTFTGELFF. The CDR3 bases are TGTGCCAGCAGCTCCGGGACGTTCACCGGGGAGCTGTTTTTT.

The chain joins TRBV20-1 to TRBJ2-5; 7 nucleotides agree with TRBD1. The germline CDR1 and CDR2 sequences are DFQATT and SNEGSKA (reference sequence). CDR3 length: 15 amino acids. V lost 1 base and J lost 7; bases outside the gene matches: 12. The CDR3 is CSARGDRTGEVTQYF. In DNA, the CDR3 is TGCAGTGCTAGAGGGGACCGTACAGGGGAAGTGACCCAGTACTTC.

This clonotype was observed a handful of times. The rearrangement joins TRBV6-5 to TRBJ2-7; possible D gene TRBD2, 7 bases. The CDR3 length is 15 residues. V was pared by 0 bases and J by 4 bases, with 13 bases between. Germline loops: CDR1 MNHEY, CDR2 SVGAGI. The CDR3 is CASSYSGGGGYEQYF. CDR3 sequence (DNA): TGTGCCAGCAGTTACTCCGGCGGGGGCGGGTACGAGCAGTACTTC.

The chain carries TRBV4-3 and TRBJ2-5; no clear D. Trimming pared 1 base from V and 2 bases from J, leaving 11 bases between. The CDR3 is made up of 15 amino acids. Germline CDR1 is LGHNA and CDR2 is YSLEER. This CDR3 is CASSQGLSQQETQYF. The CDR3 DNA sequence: TGCGCCAGCAGCCAAGGACTTTCTCAGCAAGAGACCCAGTACTTC.

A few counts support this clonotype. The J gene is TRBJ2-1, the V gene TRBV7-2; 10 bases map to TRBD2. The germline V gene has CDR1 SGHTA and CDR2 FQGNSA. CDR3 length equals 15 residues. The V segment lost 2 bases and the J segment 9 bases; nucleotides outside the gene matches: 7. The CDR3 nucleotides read TGTGCCAGCAGCTTATTGTCTAGCGGGGGTGGTGAGCAGTTCTTC. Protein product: CASSLLSSGGGEQFF.

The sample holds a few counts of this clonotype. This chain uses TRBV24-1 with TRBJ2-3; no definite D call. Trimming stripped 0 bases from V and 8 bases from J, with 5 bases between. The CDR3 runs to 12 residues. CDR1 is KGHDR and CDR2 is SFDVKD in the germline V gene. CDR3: CATSDLKGTQYF. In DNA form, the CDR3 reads TGTGCCACCAGTGATTTGAAGGGTACGCAGTATTTT.

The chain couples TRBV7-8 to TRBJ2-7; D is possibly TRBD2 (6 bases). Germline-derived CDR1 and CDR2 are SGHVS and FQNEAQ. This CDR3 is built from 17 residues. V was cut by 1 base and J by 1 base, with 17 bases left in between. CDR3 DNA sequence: TGTGCCAGCAGCTTAGAGGGGTGGGGGGTCGGTTCCTACGAGCAGTACTTC. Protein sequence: CASSLEGWGVGSYEQYF.

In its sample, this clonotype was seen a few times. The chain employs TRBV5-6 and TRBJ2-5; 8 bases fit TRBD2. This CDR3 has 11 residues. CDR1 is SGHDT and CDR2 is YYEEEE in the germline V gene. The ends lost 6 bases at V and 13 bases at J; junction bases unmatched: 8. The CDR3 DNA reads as TGTGCCAGCACCCGGGGAGGACTAGCGTACTTC. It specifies CASTRGGLAYF.

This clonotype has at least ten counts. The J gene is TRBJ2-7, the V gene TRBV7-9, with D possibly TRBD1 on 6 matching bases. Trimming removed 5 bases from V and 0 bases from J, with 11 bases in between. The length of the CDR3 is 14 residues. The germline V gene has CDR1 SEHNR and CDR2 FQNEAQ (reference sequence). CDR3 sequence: CASSDRFTSYEQYF. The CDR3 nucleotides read TGTGCCAGCAGCGACAGGTTCACCTCCTACGAGCAGTACTTC.

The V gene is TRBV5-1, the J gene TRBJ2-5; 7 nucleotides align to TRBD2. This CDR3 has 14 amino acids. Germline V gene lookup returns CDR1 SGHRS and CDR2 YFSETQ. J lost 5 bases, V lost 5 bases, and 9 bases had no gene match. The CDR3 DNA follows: TGCGCCAGCAGAACCACCGGGACTACCGAGACCCAGTACTTC. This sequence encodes CASRTTGTTETQYF.

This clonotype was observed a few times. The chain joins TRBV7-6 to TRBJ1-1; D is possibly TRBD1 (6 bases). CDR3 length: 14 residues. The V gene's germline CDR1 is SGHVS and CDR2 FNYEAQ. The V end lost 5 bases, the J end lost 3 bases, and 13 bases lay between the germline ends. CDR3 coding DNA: TGTGCCAGCAGCCCCGGACAGAGGCACACTGAAGCTTTCTTT. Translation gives CASSPGQRHTEAFF.

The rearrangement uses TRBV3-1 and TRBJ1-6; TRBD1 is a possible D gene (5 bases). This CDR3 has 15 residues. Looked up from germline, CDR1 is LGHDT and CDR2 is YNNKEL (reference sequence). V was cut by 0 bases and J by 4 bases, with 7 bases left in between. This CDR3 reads CASSQDRVYNSPLHF. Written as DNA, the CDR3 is TGTGCCAGCAGCCAAGACAGGGTGTATAATTCACCCCTCCACTTT.

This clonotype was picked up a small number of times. This chain's CDR3 is CSAPGPPQETQYF. CDR3 bases: TGCAGTGCTCCAGGGCCCCCTCAAGAGACCCAGTACTTC. The chain has TRBV20-1 and TRBJ2-5, with D possibly being TRBD1 (5 bases). The CDR3 has 13 residues. CDR1 is DFQATT and CDR2 is SNEGSKA in the germline V gene (reference sequence). V was cut by 5 bases and J by 2 bases, with 12 bases left in between.

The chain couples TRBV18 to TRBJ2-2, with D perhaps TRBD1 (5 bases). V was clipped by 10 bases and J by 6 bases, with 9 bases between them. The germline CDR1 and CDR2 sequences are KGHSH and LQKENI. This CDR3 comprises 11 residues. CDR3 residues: CAIKGAGELFF. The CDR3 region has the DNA TGTGCCATCAAAGGGGCCGGGGAGCTGTTTTTT.

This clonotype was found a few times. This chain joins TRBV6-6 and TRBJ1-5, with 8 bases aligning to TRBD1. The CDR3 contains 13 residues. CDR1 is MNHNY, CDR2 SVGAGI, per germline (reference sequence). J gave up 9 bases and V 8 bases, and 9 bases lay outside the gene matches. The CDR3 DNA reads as TGTGCCAGCGATGGGACAGGCGTATCGCCCCAGCATTTT. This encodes CASDGTGVSPQHF.

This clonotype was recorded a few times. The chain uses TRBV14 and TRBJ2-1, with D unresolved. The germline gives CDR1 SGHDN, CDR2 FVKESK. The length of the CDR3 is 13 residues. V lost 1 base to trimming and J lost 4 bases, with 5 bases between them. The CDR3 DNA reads TGTGCCAGCAGCCAAGTTCTTTACAATGAGCAGTTCTTC. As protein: CASSQVLYNEQFF.